Detailed here is one T cell receptor (beta chain). Antigen specificity is unknown. The CDR3 sequence is 17 residues long. The V gene end was trimmed by 6 bases and the J gene end by 0 bases; junction bases not matched to a gene: 9. Germline loops: CDR1 MDHEN, CDR2 SYDVKM. The sample belongs to a study of circulating and synovial CD4+ cells in juvenile arthritis. Sequencing used immunoSEQ multiplex PCR; TCRdb keeps in-frame clones, though not all of them. The sample shows tens of thousands of clones, about 95% of them seen only once. Study findings and constraints: These blood cells shared more CDR3 sequences with synovium than bulk blood. CPL and bulk CD4 samples differed at least tenfold in T cell genomes. Bulk blood CD4 repertoires were more diverse than these.

The chain is built from TRBV28 and TRBJ2-1; 9 bases are shared with TRBD2. The sample was CD4+ T cells from blood. The TCR originated in a human donor with juvenile idiopathic arthritis. CDR3 sequence: CASRGMTSGSSYNEQFF. CDR3 DNA: TGTGCCAGCAGGGGAATGACTAGCGGAAGCTCCTACAATGAGCAGTTCTTC.